These T cell receptor beta chains were read from a single sample in a study of PD-1 blockade in classical Hodgkin lymphoma. Clones were read by immunoSEQ multiplex PCR, and TCRdb kept only the in-frame ones, dropping some. The table lists around 40,000 clones, around four fifths of them singletons. The sample was peripheral blood mononuclear cells (PBMCs), taken at baseline. These receptors were taken from a human donor with classical Hodgkin lymphoma. The CDR3 runs from the conserved cysteine through the conserved F or W. Each record gives: D gene, V gene, CDR3 length, J gene, clone size, CDR3 protein, CDR3 DNA. D genes are given only for firm matches. For some rows the clone size is stated as once, few or many, or as a class when expanded; others skip it.

>TRBD2|TRBV4-2|15|TRBJ2-2|.
CASSPLAGGSGELFF
TGTGCCAGCAGCCCACTAGCGGGGGGCAGCGGGGAGCTGTTTTTT
>TRBD1|TRBV7-8|14|TRBJ1-5|.
CASSLRGEYQPQHF
TGTGCCAGCAGCCTCAGGGGGGAGTATCAGCCCCAGCATTTT
>.|TRBV9|15|TRBJ2-2|.
CASSPRTENTGELFF
TGTGCCAGCAGCCCTCGGACAGAGAACACCGGGGAGCTGTTTTTT
>TRBD2|TRBV4-1|19|TRBJ2-5|.
CASSQLGGRGGKSQETQYF
TGCGCCAGCAGCCAACTGGGAGGGCGGGGGGGCAAGTCCCAAGAGACCCAGTACTTC
>.|TRBV27|13|TRBJ1-2|many
CASSPLGYYGYTF
TGTGCCAGCAGTCCCTTGGGATACTATGGCTACACCTTC
>TRBD1|TRBV6-5|12|TRBJ1-1|.
CASDRGRTEAFF
TGTGCCAGCGACAGGGGAAGGACTGAAGCTTTCTTT
>TRBD1|TRBV7-3|14|TRBJ1-2|once
CASSPNRDRGSQLF
TGTGCCAGCAGCCCGAACCGGGACAGGGGTTCCCAACTCTTC
>.|TRBV6-1|17|TRBJ1-1|.
CASSEERGFYRETEAFF
TGTGCCAGCAGTGAGGAAAGGGGCTTCTACAGGGAAACTGAAGCTTTCTTT
>.|TRBV5-1|14|TRBJ2-1|.
CASFPNLGYNEQFF
TGCGCCAGTTTTCCGAATCTAGGATACAATGAGCAGTTCTTC
>.|TRBV6-5|8|TRBJ1-5|.
CASKPQHF
TGTGCCAGCAAACCCCAGCATTTT
>.|TRBV19|14|TRBJ2-3|.
CASKTRPSTDTQYF
TGTGCCAGTAAAACGAGGCCTAGCACAGATACGCAGTATTTT
>.|TRBV7-9|11|TRBJ2-1|.
CASSPGTEQFF
TGTGCCAGCTCCCCGGGGACTGAGCAGTTCTTC
>.|TRBV18|13|TRBJ1-2|.
CASSPPGTVFHTF
TGTGCCAGCTCACCACCTGGGACCGTGTTCCACACCTTC
>.|TRBV7-6|14|TRBJ1-3|.
CASSLRGPGNTIYF
TGTGCCAGCAGCTTGAGGGGCCCGGGAAACACCATATATTTT
>.|TRBV18|12|TRBJ1-1|.
CASSLRGTEAFF
TGTGCCAGCTCACTAAGGGGCACTGAAGCTTTCTTT
>TRBD2|TRBV5-4|16|TRBJ2-7|.
CASSSGTSGGSLEQYF
TGTGCCAGCAGCTCCGGGACTAGCGGGGGGTCCCTCGAGCAGTACTTC
>TRBD2|TRBV11-2|15|TRBJ2-7|.
CASSLGGEGSREQYF
TGTGCCAGCAGCTTAGGCGGGGAGGGGTCCCGCGAGCAGTACTTC
>TRBD2|TRBV7-2|16|TRBJ2-3|.
CASSPPPGLAEDTQYF
TGTGCCAGCAGCCCCCCTCCGGGACTAGCAGAAGATACGCAGTATTTT
>.|TRBV29-1|11|TRBJ2-3|.
CSVDVGDTQYF
TGCAGCGTAGATGTTGGGGATACGCAGTATTTT
>.|TRBV5-4|14|TRBJ2-3|.
CASSLYSNTDTQYF
TGTGCCAGCAGCTTGTACAGTAATACAGATACGCAGTATTTT
>.|TRBV6-6|15|TRBJ2-2|.
CASSYEGIGTGELFF
TGTGCCAGCAGTTACGAGGGGATTGGCACCGGGGAGCTGTTTTTT
>.|TRBV5-1|15|TRBJ2-5|.
CASSLASTRQETQYF
TGCGCCAGCAGCTTGGCCTCAACCAGGCAAGAGACCCAGTACTTC
>.|TRBV19|12|TRBJ1-2|few
CASSKKSDGYTF
TGTGCCAGTAGTAAAAAAAGCGATGGCTACACCTTC
>TRBD2|TRBV7-9|12|TRBJ2-5|.
CASSRGGETQYF
TGTGCCAGCAGCCGGGGGGGAGAGACCCAGTACTTC
>.|TRBV28|12|TRBJ2-7|.
CASSLEDGEQYF
TGTGCCAGCAGTTTGGAGGACGGCGAGCAGTACTTC
>.|TRBV19|16|TRBJ1-3|.
CASSPTVRNSGNTIYF
TGTGCCAGTAGTCCGACAGTTAGAAACTCTGGAAACACCATATATTTT
>.|TRBV10-3|16|TRBJ1-3|.
CAISESGQGSGNTIYF
TGTGCCATCAGTGAAAGTGGGCAAGGCTCTGGAAACACCATATATTTT
>.|TRBV7-2|15|TRBJ2-4|.
CASSPFWGSKNIQYF
TGTGCCAGCAGCCCCTTTTGGGGGAGCAAAAACATTCAGTACTTC
>.|TRBV4-3|13|TRBJ2-7|.
CASSQDTAYEQYF
TGCGCCAGCAGCCAAGATACGGCCTACGAGCAGTACTTC
>TRBD2|TRBV19|13|TRBJ2-5|.
CATDPAGGETQYF
TGTGCTACGGACCCTGCCGGGGGGGAGACCCAGTACTTC
>.|TRBV5-1|15|TRBJ2-3|.
CASSPTQPTTDTQYF
TGCGCCAGCAGCCCGACCCAGCCAACCACAGATACGCAGTATTTT
>.|TRBV6-1|11|TRBJ2-7|few
CASGDLYEQYF
TGTGCCAGCGGGGATCTCTACGAGCAGTACTTC
>.|TRBV19|15|TRBJ2-3|.
CASSPPGQATDTQYF
TGTGCCAGTAGTCCCCCGGGCCAGGCGACAGATACGCAGTATTTT
>.|TRBV7-6|14|TRBJ2-1|.
CASSLAGGWDEQFF
TGTGCCAGCAGCTTAGCAGGGGGTTGGGATGAGCAGTTCTTC
>.|TRBV5-1|14|TRBJ1-1|.
CASSRGGGGTEAFF
TGCGCCAGCAGTAGAGGCGGAGGGGGGACTGAAGCTTTCTTT
>.|TRBV11-2|15|TRBJ1-1|.
CASSLDGAPNTEAFF
TGTGCCAGCAGCTTAGATGGGGCGCCCAACACTGAAGCTTTCTTT
>TRBD1|TRBV7-8|12|TRBJ1-1|.
CASSPGTEEAFF
TGTGCCAGCAGCCCCGGGACAGAAGAAGCTTTCTTT
>.|TRBV11-2|15|TRBJ2-5|once
CASSPHTGRLETQYF
TGTGCCAGCAGCCCCCATACAGGGCGATTGGAGACCCAGTACTTC
>TRBD1|TRBV25-1|14|TRBJ1-4|.
CASTDRDSNEKLFF
TGTGCCAGTACAGACCGGGACAGCAATGAAAAACTGTTTTTT